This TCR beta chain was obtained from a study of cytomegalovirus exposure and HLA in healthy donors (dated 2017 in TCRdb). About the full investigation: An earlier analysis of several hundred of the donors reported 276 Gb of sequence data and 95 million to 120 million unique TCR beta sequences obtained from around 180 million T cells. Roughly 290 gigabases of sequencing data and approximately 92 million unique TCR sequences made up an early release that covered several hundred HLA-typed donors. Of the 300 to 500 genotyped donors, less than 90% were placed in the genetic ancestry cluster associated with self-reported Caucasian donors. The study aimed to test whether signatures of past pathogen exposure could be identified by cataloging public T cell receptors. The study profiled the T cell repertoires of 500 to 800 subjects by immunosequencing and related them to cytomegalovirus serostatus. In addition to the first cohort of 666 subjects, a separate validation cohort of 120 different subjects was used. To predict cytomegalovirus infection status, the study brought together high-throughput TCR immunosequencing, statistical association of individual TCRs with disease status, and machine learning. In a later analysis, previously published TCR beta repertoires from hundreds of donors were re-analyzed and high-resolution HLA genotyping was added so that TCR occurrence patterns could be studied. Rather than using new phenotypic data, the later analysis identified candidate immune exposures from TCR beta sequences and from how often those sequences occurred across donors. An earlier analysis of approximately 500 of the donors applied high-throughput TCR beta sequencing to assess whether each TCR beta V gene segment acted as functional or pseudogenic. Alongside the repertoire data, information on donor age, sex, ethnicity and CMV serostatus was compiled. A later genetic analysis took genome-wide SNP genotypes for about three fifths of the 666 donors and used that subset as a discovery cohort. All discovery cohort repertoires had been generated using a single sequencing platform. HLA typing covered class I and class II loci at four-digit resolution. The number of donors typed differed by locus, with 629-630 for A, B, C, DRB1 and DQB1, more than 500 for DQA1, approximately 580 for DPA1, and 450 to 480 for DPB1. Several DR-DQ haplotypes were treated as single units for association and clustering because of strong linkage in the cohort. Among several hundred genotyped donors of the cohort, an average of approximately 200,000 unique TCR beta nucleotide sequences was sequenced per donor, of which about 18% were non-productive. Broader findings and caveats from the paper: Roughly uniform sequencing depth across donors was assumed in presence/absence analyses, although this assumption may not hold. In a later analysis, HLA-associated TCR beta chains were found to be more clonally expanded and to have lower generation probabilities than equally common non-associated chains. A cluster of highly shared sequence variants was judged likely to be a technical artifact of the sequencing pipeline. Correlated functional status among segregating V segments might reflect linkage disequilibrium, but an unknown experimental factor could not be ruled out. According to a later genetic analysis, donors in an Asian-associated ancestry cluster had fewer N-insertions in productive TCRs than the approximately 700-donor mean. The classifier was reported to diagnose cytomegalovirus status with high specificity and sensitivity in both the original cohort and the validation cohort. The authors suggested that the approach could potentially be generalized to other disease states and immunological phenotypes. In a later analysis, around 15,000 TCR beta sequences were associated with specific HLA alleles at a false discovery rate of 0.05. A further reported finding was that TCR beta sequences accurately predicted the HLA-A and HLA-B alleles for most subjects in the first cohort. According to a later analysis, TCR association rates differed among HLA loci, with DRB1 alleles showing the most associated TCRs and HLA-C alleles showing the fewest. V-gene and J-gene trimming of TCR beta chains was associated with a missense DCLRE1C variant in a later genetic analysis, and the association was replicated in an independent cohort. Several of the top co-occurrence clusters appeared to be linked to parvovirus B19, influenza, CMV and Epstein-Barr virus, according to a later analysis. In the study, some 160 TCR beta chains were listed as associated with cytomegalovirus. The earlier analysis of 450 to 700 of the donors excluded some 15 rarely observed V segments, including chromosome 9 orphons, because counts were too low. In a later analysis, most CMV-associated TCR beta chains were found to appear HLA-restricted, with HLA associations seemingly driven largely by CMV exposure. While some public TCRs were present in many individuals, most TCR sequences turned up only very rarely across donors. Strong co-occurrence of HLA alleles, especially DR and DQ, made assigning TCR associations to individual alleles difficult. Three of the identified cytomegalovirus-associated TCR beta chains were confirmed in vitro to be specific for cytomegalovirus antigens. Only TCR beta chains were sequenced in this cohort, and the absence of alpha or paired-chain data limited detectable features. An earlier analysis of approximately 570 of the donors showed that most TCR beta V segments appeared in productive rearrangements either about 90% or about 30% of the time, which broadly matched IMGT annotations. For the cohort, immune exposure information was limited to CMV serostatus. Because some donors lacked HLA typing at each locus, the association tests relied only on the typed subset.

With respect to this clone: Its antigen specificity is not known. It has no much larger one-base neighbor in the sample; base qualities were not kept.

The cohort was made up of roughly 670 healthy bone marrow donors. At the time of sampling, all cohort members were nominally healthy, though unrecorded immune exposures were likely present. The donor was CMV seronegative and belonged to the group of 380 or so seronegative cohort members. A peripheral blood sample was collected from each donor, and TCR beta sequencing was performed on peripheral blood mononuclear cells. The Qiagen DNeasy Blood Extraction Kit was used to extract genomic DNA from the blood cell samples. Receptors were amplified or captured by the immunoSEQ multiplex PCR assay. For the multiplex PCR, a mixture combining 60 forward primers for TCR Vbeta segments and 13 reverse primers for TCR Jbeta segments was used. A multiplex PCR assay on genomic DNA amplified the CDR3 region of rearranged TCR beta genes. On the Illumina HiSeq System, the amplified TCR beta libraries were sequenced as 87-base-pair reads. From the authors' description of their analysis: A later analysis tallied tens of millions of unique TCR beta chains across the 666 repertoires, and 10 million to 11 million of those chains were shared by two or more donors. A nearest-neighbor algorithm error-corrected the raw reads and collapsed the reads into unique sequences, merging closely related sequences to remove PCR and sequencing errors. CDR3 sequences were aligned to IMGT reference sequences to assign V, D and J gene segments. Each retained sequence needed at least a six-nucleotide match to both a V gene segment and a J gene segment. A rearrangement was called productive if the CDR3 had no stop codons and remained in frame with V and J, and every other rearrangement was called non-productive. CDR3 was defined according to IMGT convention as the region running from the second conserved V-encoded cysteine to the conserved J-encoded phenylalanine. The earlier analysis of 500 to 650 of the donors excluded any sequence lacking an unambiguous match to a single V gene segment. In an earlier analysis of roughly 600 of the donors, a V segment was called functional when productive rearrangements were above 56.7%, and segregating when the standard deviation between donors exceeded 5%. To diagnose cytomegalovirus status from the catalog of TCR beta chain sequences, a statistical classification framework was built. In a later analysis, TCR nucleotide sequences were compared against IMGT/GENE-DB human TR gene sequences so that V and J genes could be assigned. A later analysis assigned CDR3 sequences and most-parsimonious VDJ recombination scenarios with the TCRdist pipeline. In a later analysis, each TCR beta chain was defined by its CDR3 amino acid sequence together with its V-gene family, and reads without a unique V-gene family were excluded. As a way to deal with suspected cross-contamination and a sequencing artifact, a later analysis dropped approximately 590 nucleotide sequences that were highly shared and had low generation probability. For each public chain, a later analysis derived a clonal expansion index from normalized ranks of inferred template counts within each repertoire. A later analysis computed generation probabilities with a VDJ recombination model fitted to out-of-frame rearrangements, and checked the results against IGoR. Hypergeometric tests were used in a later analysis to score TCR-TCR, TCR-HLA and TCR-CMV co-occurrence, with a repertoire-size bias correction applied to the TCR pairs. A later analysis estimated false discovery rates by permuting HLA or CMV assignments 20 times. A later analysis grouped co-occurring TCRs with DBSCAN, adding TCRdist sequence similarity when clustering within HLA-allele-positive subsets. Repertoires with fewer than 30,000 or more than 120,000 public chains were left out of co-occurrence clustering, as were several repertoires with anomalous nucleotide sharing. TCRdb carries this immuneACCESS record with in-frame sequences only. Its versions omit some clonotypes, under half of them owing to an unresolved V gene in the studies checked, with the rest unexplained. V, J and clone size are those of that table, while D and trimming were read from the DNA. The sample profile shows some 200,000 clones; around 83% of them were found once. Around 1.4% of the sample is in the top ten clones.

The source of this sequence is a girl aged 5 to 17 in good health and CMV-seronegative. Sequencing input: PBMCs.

The CDR3 amino acid sequence is: CASRMTGTGYEQYF. In nucleotides, the sequence is TGTGCCAGCAGGATGACAGGGACCGGATACGAGCAGTACTTC. Recombination linked TRBV7-3 to TRBJ2-7; 7 central bases correspond to TRBD1. CDR3 length: 14 amino acids, cysteine to phenylalanine. The entry retains the CDR3 DNA only, 42 bases that are in frame from base 1. The V end gives up 6 bases and the J end 4 bases, leaving 9 bases in the junction not matched to a gene. CDR1 and CDR2 are drawn from the germline V gene: SGHTA, FQGTGA.